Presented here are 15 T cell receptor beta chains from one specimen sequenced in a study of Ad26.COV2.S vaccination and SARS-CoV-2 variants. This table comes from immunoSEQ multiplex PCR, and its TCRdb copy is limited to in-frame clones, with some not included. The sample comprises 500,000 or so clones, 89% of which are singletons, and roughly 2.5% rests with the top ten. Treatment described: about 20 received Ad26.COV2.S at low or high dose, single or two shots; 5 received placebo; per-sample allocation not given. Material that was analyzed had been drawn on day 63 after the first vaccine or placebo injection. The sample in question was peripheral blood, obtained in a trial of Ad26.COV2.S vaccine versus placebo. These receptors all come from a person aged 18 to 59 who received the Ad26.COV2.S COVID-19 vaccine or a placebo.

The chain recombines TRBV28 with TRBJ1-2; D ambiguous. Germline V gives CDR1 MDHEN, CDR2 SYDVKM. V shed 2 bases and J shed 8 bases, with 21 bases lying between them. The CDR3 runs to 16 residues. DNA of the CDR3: TGTGCCAGCAGTTTACTCCAACGTTGGTCGGAGGACGGCTACACCTTC. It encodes CASSLLQRWSEDGYTF.

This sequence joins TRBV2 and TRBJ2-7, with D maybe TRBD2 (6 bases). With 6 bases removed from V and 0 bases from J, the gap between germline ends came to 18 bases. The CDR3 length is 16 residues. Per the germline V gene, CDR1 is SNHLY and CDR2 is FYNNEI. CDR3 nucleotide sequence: TGTGCCAGCAGCGACGAGGTGCGGGGTAGCTCCTACGAGCAGTACGTC. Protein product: CASSDEVRGSSYEQYV.

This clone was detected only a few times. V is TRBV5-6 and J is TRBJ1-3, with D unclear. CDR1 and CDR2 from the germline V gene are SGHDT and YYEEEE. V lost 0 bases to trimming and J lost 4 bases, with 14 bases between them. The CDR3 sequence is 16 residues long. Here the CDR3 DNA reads TGTGCCAGCAGCTTGGTTACCTCCCGAGGAGGAAACACCATATATTTT. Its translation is CASSLVTSRGGNTIYF.

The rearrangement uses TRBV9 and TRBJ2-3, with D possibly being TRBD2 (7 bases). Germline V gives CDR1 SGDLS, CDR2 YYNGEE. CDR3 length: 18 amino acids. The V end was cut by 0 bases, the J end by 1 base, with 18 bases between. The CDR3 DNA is TGTGCCAGCAGCGTAGGGGTTAACGGGGGGCCACGCACAGATACGCAGTATTTT. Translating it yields CASSVGVNGGPRTDTQYF.

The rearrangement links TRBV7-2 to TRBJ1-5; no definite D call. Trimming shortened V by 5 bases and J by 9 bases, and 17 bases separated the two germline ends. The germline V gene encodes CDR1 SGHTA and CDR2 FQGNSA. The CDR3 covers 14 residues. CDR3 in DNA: TGTGCCAGCAGCCCCCTCGGGTCGACGGGGCCCCAGCATTTT. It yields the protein CASSPLGSTGPQHF.

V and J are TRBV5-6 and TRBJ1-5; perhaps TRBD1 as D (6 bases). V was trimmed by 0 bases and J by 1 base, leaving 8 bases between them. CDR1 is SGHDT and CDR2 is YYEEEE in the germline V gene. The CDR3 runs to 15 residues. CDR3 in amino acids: CASSLAGASNQPQHF. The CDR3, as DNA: TGTGCCAGCAGCTTGGCAGGGGCCAGCAATCAGCCCCAGCATTTT.

The CDR3 spells CASSLSSSNTGELFF. In DNA form, the CDR3 reads TGCGCCAGCAGCTTGAGCAGCTCGAACACCGGGGAGCTGTTTTTT. The rearrangement links TRBV5-1 to TRBJ2-2; D not certain. Per the germline V gene, CDR1 is SGHRS and CDR2 is YFSETQ. This CDR3 is 15 amino acids long. V was shortened by 1 base and J by 0 bases, with 7 bases between the two germline ends. The entire variable domain, with the rest obtained from reference TRBV5-1 and TRBJ2-2, is as follows: KAGVTQTPRYLIKTRGQQVTLSCSPISGHRSVSWYQQTPGQGLQFLFEYFSETQRNKGNFPGRFSGRQFSNSRSEMNVSTLELGDSALYLCASSLSSSNTGELFFGEGSRLTVL.

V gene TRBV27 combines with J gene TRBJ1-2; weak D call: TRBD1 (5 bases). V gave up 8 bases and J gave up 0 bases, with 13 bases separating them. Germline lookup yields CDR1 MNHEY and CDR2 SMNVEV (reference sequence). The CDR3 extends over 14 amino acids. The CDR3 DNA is TGTGCCAGCGCCCTGGGGGGGGCTAACTATGGCTACACCTTC. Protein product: CASALGGANYGYTF.

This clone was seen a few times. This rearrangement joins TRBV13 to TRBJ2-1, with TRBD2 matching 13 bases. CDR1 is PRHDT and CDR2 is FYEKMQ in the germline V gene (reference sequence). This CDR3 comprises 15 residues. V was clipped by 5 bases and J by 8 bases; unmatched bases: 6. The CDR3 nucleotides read TGTGCCAGCAGCCTCGGGACTAGCGGGGCCTATGAGCAGTTCTTC. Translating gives CASSLGTSGAYEQFF.

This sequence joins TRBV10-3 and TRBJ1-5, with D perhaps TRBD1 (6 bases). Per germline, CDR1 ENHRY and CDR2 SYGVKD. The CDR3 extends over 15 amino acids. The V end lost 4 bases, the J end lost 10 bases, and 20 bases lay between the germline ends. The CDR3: CAISGTDRLGYPQHF. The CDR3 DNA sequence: TGTGCCATCAGTGGGACAGACCGACTGGGATACCCCCAGCATTTT.

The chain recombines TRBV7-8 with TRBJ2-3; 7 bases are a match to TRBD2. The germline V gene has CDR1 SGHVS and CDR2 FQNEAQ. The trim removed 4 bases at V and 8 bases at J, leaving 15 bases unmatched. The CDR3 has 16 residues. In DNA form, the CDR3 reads TGTGCCAGCAGCTCGCAACGACTAGCCCGAGAACGTACGCAGTATTTT. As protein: CASSSQRLARERTQYF.

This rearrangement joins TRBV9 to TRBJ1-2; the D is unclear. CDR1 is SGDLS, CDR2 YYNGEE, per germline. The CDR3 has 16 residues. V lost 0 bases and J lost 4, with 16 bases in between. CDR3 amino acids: CASSVARSAEPYGYTF. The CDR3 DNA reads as TGTGCCAGCAGCGTAGCAAGAAGCGCCGAGCCCTATGGCTACACCTTC.

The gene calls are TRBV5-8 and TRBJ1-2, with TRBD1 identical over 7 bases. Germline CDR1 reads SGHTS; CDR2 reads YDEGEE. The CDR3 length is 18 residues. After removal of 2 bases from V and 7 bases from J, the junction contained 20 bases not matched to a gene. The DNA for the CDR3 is TGTGCCAGCAGCTTTTTTCTTGGGACAGACCTCTTTAGAGGTGGCTACACCTTC. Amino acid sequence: CASSFFLGTDLFRGGYTF.

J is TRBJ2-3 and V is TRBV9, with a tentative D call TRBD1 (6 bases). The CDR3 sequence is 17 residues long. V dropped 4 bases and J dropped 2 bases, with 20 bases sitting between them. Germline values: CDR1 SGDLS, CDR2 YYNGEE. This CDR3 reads CASSSLQGFPHTDTQYF. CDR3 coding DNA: TGTGCCAGCAGCTCACTTCAGGGGTTCCCTCACACAGATACGCAGTATTTT.

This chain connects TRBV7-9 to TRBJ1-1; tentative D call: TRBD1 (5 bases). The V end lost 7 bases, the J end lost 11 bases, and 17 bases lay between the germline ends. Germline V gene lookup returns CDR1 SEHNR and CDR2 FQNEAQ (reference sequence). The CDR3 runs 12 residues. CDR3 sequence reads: CASTAGALAAFF. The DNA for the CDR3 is TGTGCCAGCACCGCCGGGGCTTTGGCGGCTTTCTTT.